This T cell receptor beta chain came from a study of blood T cell repertoires in COVID-19. On the study more broadly: Whether acute or convalescent, the COVID-19 samples came from the United States, Italy and Spain.

TCRdb keeps only in-frame clones here, not all; method: immunoSEQ multiplex PCR. Of some 320,000 clones listed, about 91% were seen once; the top ten hold 6.9%. The CDR3 contains 11 residues. Germline-derived CDR1 and CDR2 are SGHDN and FVKESK. The junction had 2 bases not matched to a gene; V was cut back by 8 bases and J by 5 bases. The gene calls are TRBV14 and TRBJ1-2, with 7 bases matching TRBD1. The receptor was isolated from a woman aged 25-40 years who had recovered from COVID-19. The sample taken for sequencing was peripheral blood. CDR3: CASGDRYGYTF. For the CDR3, the DNA is TGTGCCAGCGGGGACAGATATGGCTACACCTTC.